These 9 T cell receptor beta chains share one sample of origin, sequenced in a study of OX40 agonist ivuxolimab in advanced cancers. Generated by immunoSEQ multiplex PCR, the TCRdb table keeps only in-frame clones and is missing some. The table lists about 59,000 clones, more than 75% of them singletons. The source was CD4+ or CD8+ T cells sorted from blood, collected in a trial of the OX40 agonist ivuxolimab. The source of these receptors is an adult with an advanced solid tumor such as melanoma, head and neck, liver or kidney cancer.

CDR3 region: CASSLAMAGDYEQYF. In DNA, the CDR3 is TGTGCCAGCAGCTTAGCGATGGCAGGGGACTACGAGCAGTACTTC. The chain has TRBV7-9 and TRBJ2-5; a possible D gene is TRBD1 (6 bases). The end of the DNA fits TRBJ2-7 better, so the J call may be wrong. CDR1 is SEHNR, CDR2 FQNEAQ, per germline (reference sequence). The length of the CDR3 is 15 residues.

V and J are TRBV15 and TRBJ1-4, with D perhaps matching TRBD1 (6 bases). This CDR3 has 14 amino acids. The V gene lost 5 bases and the J gene lost 5 bases, with 12 bases spanning the gap. CDR1 and CDR2 (germline): LNHNV, YYDKDF (reference sequence). The CDR3 protein is CATSFGTSNEKLFF. For the CDR3, the DNA is TGTGCCACCAGCTTCGGGACAAGCAATGAAAAACTGTTTTTT.

This chain joins TRBV18 and TRBJ1-1; D is undetermined. There are 13 residues in the CDR3. The germline gives CDR1 KGHSH, CDR2 LQKENI. V lost 9 bases to trimming and J lost 0 bases, with 11 bases between them. CDR3 amino acids: CASSRELNTEAFF. The CDR3 DNA is TGTGCCAGTAGCCGCGAACTGAACACTGAAGCTTTCTTT. Combining the CDR3 with reference TRBV18 and TRBJ1-1 gives the whole variable domain NAGVMQNPRHLVRRRGQEARLRCSPMKGHSHVYWYRQLPEEGLKFMVYLQKENIIDESGMPKERFSAEFPKEGPSILRIQQVVRGDSAAYFCASSRELNTEAFFGQGTRLTVV.

This clone appeared once. This chain links TRBV25-1 with TRBJ1-3; D is unresolved. Germline V gene data show CDR1 as MGHDK and CDR2 as SYGVNS. The CDR3 loop spans 13 amino acids. Trimming pared 7 bases from V and 2 bases from J, leaving 9 bases between. The CDR3 DNA is TGTGCCAGCATCTCCCGAACTGGAAACACCATATATTTT. Residues: CASISRTGNTIYF.

This chain uses TRBV7-9 with TRBJ1-4; 8 positions agree with TRBD1. V trimming: 1 base; J trimming: 3 bases; junction bases outside the gene matches: 1. CDR3 length equals 15 residues. In germline, CDR1 is SEHNR, CDR2 FQNEAQ (reference sequence). The CDR3: CASSLGTGSNEKLFF. CDR3 bases: TGTGCCAGCAGCTTAGGGACAGGGTCTAATGAAAAACTGTTTTTT.

The genes are TRBV27 and TRBJ1-2; 7 bases are shared with TRBD1. Germline loops: CDR1 MNHEY, CDR2 SMNVEV (reference sequence). Losses at the gene ends were 2 bases for V and 4 bases for J; bases not matched to a gene: 7. The CDR3 extends over 15 amino acids. In DNA form, the CDR3 reads TGTGCCAGCAGTTTAAGGCAGGGGGTTGCCTATGGCTACACCTTC. Protein: CASSLRQGVAYGYTF.

The V call is TRBV5-1, the J call TRBJ1-3, with 7 bases identical to TRBD1. CDR1 is SGHRS, CDR2 YFSETQ, per germline. This CDR3 has 16 residues. J gave up 0 bases and V 6 bases, and 9 bases lay outside the gene matches. CDR3 coding DNA: TGCGCCAGCACACAGTCGGGACAGAACTCTGGAAACACCATATATTTT. This gives the protein CASTQSGQNSGNTIYF.

The rearrangement uses TRBV18 and TRBJ2-5; D unresolved. CDR1 is KGHSH, CDR2 LQKENI, per germline. Between the trimmed V and J ends, which lost 6 bases and 3 bases, there was a span of 11 bases. The CDR3 runs to 13 residues. The CDR3 spells CASSTPQKETQYF. CDR3 nucleotides: TGTGCCAGCTCTACCCCACAAAAAGAGACCCAGTACTTC.

The rearrangement uses TRBV10-3 and TRBJ2-2; D uncertain. CDR3 size: 13 residues. Trimming took 0 bases from V and 6 from J, leaving 5 bases between them. In germline, CDR1 is ENHRY, CDR2 SYGVKD. CDR3 nucleotide sequence: TGTGCCATCAGTGAGTCGAAGGCCGGGGAGCTGTTTTTT. Translation: CAISESKAGELFF.